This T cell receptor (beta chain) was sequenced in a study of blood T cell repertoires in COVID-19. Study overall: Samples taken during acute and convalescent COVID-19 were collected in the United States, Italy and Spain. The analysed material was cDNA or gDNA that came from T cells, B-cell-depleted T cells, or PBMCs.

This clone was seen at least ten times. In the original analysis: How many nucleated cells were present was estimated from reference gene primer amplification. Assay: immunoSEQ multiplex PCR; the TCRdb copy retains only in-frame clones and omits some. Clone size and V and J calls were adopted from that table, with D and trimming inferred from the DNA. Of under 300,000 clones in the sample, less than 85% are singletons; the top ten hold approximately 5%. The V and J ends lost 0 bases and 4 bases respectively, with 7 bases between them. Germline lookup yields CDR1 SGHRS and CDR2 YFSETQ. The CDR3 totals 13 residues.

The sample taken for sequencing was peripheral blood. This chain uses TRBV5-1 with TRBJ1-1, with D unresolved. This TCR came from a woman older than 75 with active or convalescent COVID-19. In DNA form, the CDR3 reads TGCGCCAGCAGCTTGGATGGAGCCACTGAAGCTTTCTTT. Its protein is CASSLDGATEAFF.